Below, 2 T cell receptor beta chains from the same sample are listed, as sequenced in a study of blood T cell repertoires in COVID-19. Sequencing was performed with immunoSEQ multiplex PCR; in TCRdb, only in-frame clones are kept and a portion is missing. In the table there are roughly 200,000 clones, over 75% of which are singletons. The source material was peripheral blood. These receptors came from a woman older than 75 with active or convalescent COVID-19.

This clone was seen only once. V is TRBV9 and J is TRBJ2-5; tentative D call: TRBD2 (6 bases). Germline CDR1 and CDR2: SGDLS and YYNGEE. The CDR3 is made up of 13 amino acids. Trimming stripped 4 bases from V and 4 bases from J, with 11 bases between. The CDR3 region has the DNA TGTGCCAGCAGCCCCCTCGGGGGAGAGACCCAGTACTTC. Protein product: CASSPLGGETQYF.

This clone has just a few counts. The chain uses TRBV7-2 and TRBJ2-7, with D possibly being TRBD1 (6 bases). Germline V CDR1 and CDR2: SGHTA, FQGNSA. V lost 2 bases, J lost 0 bases, and 11 bases lay in between. CDR3 length: 15 residues. The CDR3 sequence: CASSLWGQVSYEQYF. The DNA of the CDR3 is TGTGCCAGCAGCTTATGGGGGCAGGTCTCCTACGAGCAGTACTTC.